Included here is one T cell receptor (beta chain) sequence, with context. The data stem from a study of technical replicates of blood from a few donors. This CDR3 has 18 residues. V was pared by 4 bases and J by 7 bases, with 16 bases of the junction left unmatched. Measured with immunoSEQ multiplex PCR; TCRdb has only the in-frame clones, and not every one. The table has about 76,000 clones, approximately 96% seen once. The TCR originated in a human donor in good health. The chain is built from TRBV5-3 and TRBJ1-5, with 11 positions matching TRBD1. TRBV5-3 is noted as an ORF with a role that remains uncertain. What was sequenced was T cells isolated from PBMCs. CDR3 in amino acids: CARSPGQGDPAVGQPQHF. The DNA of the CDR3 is TGTGCCAGAAGCCCGGGACAGGGGGATCCGGCTGTGGGACAGCCCCAGCATTTT.